This T cell receptor (beta chain) was observed in a study of Ad26.COV2.S vaccination and SARS-CoV-2 variants. Repertoires were generated with immunoSEQ multiplex PCR, while TCRdb's copy carries only in-frame clones and drops some. The repertoire has a few hundred thousand clones, over 75% of them found once; the top ten carry 9.5% to 15%. As to treatment: about 20 received Ad26.COV2.S at low or high dose, single or two shots; several received placebo; per-sample allocation not given. Material that was analyzed had been drawn on day 63 after the first vaccine or placebo injection. Trimming removed 8 bases at V and 2 bases at J, with 20 bases between. The germline CDR1 and CDR2 sequences are LNHDA and SQIVND (reference sequence). The CDR3 runs 16 residues.

Sequences were derived from peripheral blood, sampled in a trial of Ad26.COV2.S vaccine versus placebo. The chain joins TRBV19 to TRBJ2-3; D perhaps matches TRBD2 (7 bases). This TCR was sampled from a person aged 18-60 years who received the Ad26.COV2.S COVID-19 vaccine or a placebo. This CDR3 is CASEPGGARVTDTQYF. The CDR3 DNA is TGTGCCAGTGAACCTGGGGGGGCGCGGGTCACAGATACGCAGTATTTT.